These 4 T cell receptor beta chains originate from one sample sequenced in a study of blood T cell repertoires in COVID-19. Sequenced by immunoSEQ multiplex PCR; TCRdb stores in-frame clones only, minus some. Found here are approximately 90,000 clones, around 80% of them singletons; the top ten hold approximately 1.2%. Sequenced sample: peripheral blood. These receptors came from a woman of 80 years or more with acute or convalescent COVID-19.

This chain joins TRBV5-1 and TRBJ2-7; 8 nucleotides align to TRBD1. This CDR3 has 16 amino acids. CDR1 and CDR2 (germline): SGHRS, YFSETQ. V lost 3 bases and J lost 1; bases outside the gene matches: 9. The CDR3 sequence: CASSSSDRDGSYEQYF. The CDR3 DNA follows: TGCGCCAGCAGCTCCTCGGACAGGGATGGTTCCTACGAGCAGTACTTC.

The gene calls are TRBV20-1 and TRBJ2-3; tentatively, D is TRBD2 (5 bases). Germline V lookup: CDR1 DFQATT, CDR2 SNEGSKA (reference sequence). The CDR3 extends over 15 amino acids. V was pared by 3 bases and J by 0 bases, with 13 bases between. The CDR3 here is CSASRAERSTDTQYF. The CDR3 region has the DNA TGCAGTGCTAGTCGAGCGGAGAGGAGCACAGATACGCAGTATTTT.

This chain uses TRBV27 with TRBJ2-1; tentatively, D is TRBD2 (5 bases). CDR3 size: 15 residues. Germline-derived CDR1 and CDR2 are MNHEY and SMNVEV (reference sequence). V was trimmed by 0 bases and J by 9 bases, leaving 15 bases between them. CDR3 DNA sequence: TGTGCCAGCAGTTTATCGGGCCTAGCTGGTCCTGAGCAGTTCTTC. It is translated as CASSLSGLAGPEQFF.

This chain joins TRBV5-1 and TRBJ2-5; D is possibly TRBD2 (6 bases). Trimming cost V 0 bases and J 2 bases, with 11 bases left between them. This CDR3 is 15 amino acids long. Germline V gene sequence: CDR1 SGHRS, CDR2 YFSETQ. The CDR3 loop is CASSLEGGEQETQYF. The CDR3 DNA reads as TGCGCCAGCAGCTTGGAAGGAGGGGAGCAAGAGACCCAGTACTTC.